The rows below give T cell receptor beta chains drawn from one sample of a study of shared clonotypes between healthy human individuals. The protocol was immunoSEQ multiplex PCR, while the TCRdb copy is restricted to in-frame clones and leaves out a portion. The top ten clones hold about 0.39% of a sample with about 2.3 million clones, approximately 93% of them seen once. The sequenced material came from naive CD4+ T cells from PBMCs. The receptors stem from a man aged 18 to 30 in good health. Some clones in this sample may be carry-over from other donors' samples. The CDR3 runs from the conserved cysteine through the conserved F or W. The D gene is left open where the match is weak. The size field is filled for only some rows; it gives once, few, many or a size class.

D: TRBD1; size: .; J: TRBJ1-1; V: TRBV10-3; CDR3: CAISTLPGQGAGTGNTEAFF; DNA: TGTGCCATCAGCACTTTACCGGGACAGGGGGCTGGTACGGGTAACACTGAAGCTTTCTTT
D: .; size: .; J: TRBJ1-2; V: TRBV7-9; CDR3: CASSHAPAHDYGYTF; DNA: TGTGCCAGCAGCCATGCCCCGGCACATGACTATGGCTACACCTTC
D: .; size: .; J: TRBJ1-4; V: TRBV5-1; CDR3: CASSLAGITTANEKLFF; DNA: TGCGCCAGCAGCTTGGCCGGTATTACTACGGCTAATGAAAAACTGTTTTTT
D: .; size: .; J: TRBJ1-2; V: TRBV18; CDR3: CASSPRGATLLNYGYTF; DNA: TGTGCCAGCTCACCTCGAGGGGCAACTCTACTTAACTATGGCTACACCTTC
D: TRBD1; size: .; J: TRBJ1-1; V: TRBV6-5; CDR3: CASSSRKGANTEAFF; DNA: TGTGCCAGCAGTTCCCGTAAGGGGGCGAACACTGAAGCTTTCTTT
D: .; size: .; J: TRBJ1-3; V: TRBV7-8; CDR3: CASSAGEARGASGNTIYF; DNA: TGTGCCAGCAGCGCGGGGGAGGCTCGGGGCGCCTCTGGAAACACCATATATTTT
D: .; size: .; J: TRBJ1-5; V: TRBV7-2; CDR3: CASSLVRGACNQPQHF; DNA: TGTGCCAGCAGCTTAGTCAGGGGCGCTTGCAATCAGCCCCAGCATTTT
D: .; size: once; J: TRBJ2-3; V: TRBV11-2; CDR3: CASSLDRAPDTQYF; DNA: TGTGCCAGCAGCTTAGACAGGGCCCCAGATACGCAGTATTTT
D: TRBD1; size: .; J: TRBJ2-7; V: TRBV6-6; CDR3: CASTAGQGYEQYF; DNA: TGTGCCAGCACTGCGGGACAGGGCTACGAGCAGTACTTC
D: TRBD2; size: .; J: TRBJ2-7; V: TRBV9; CDR3: CASTPGGAGYEQYF; DNA: TGTGCCAGCACCCCGGGGGGAGCCGGCTACGAGCAGTACTTC
D: .; size: .; J: TRBJ1-2; V: TRBV7-2; CDR3: CASSLNRAYGYTF; DNA: TGTGCCAGCAGCTTAAACAGGGCCTATGGCTACACCTTC
D: .; size: .; J: TRBJ2-5; V: TRBV27; CDR3: CASSLFPLGTQYF; DNA: TGTGCCAGCAGTTTATTTCCCTTGGGGACCCAGTACTTC
D: .; size: .; J: TRBJ1-4; V: TRBV4-2; CDR3: CASSARRGSRLFF; DNA: TGTGCCAGCAGCGCCCGCCGGGGGAGCCGGCTGTTTTTT
D: .; size: .; J: TRBJ2-2; V: TRBV28; CDR3: CASSLYGHRRYTGELFF; DNA: TGTGCCAGCAGTTTGTATGGACACCGGCGGTACACCGGGGAGCTGTTTTTT
D: .; size: once; J: TRBJ2-7; V: TRBV6-5; CDR3: CASSYSRGAYEQYF; DNA: TGTGCCAGCAGTTACAGTAGGGGAGCCTACGAGCAGTACTTC
D: .; size: .; J: TRBJ2-1; V: TRBV27; CDR3: CASSPRGNRINEQFF; DNA: TGTGCCAGCAGCCCTCGCGGGAATCGGATCAATGAGCAGTTCTTC
D: TRBD1; size: .; J: TRBJ1-1; V: TRBV6-6; CDR3: CASSSIPQGDTEAFF; DNA: TGTGCCAGCAGTTCGATACCTCAGGGGGACACTGAAGCTTTCTTT
D: .; size: .; J: TRBJ1-1; V: TRBV27; CDR3: CASSDLQHAFF; DNA: TGTGCCAGCAGTGACCTCCAGCACGCTTTCTTT
D: .; size: .; J: TRBJ1-4; V: TRBV5-1; CDR3: CASSLVEGTPNEKLFF; DNA: TGCGCCAGCAGCTTGGTGGAGGGAACCCCGAATGAAAAACTGTTTTTT
D: .; size: .; J: TRBJ1-2; V: TRBV6-4; CDR3: CAGDVSPPGYGYTF; DNA: TGTGCCGGGGACGTCTCCCCTCCCGGCTATGGCTACACCTTC
D: TRBD2; size: .; J: TRBJ2-3; V: TRBV11-2; CDR3: CASSPFREGVPDTQYF; DNA: TGTGCCAGCAGCCCGTTTCGGGAGGGAGTTCCAGATACGCAGTATTTT
D: TRBD2; size: .; J: TRBJ2-1; V: TRBV30; CDR3: CAWNGLGAYNEQFF; DNA: TGTGCCTGGAACGGACTAGGTGCGTACAATGAGCAGTTCTTC
D: .; size: .; J: TRBJ2-2; V: TRBV5-4; CDR3: CASSPPPGQANTGELFF; DNA: TGTGCCAGCAGCCCGCCCCCGGGGCAGGCGAACACCGGGGAGCTGTTTTTT
D: TRBD2; size: .; J: TRBJ2-7; V: TRBV28; CDR3: CASSLFGPSGGTYEQYF; DNA: TGTGCCAGCAGTTTATTCGGGCCTAGCGGGGGAACCTACGAGCAGTACTTC
D: .; size: .; J: TRBJ1-5; V: TRBV5-3; CDR3: CARRKDSNQPQHF; DNA: TGTGCCAGAAGGAAAGATAGCAATCAGCCCCAGCATTTT
D: .; size: .; J: TRBJ2-1; V: TRBV7-2; CDR3: CASRFRPGSENEQFF; DNA: TGTGCCAGCAGATTCCGTCCGGGTTCGGAGAATGAGCAGTTCTTC
D: .; size: .; J: TRBJ2-4; V: TRBV6-4; CDR3: CASSDTCQVAKNIQYF; DNA: TGTGCCAGCAGTGACACCTGCCAGGTAGCCAAAAACATTCAGTACTTC
D: .; size: .; J: TRBJ2-3; V: TRBV12-5; CDR3: CASGLSGLAPGTDTQYF; DNA: TGTGCTAGTGGTTTGAGTGGGTTAGCGCCTGGCACAGATACGCAGTATTTT
D: .; size: .; J: TRBJ2-5; V: TRBV2; CDR3: CASSDLGGQETQYF; DNA: TGTGCCAGCAGTGATTTAGGAGGGCAAGAGACCCAGTACTTC
D: .; size: .; J: TRBJ2-3; V: TRBV6-6; CDR3: CASSYGYTQYF; DNA: TGTGCCAGCAGTTATGGGTATACGCAGTATTTT
D: TRBD1; size: .; J: TRBJ2-5; V: TRBV5-1; CDR3: CASSAGTARQETQYF; DNA: TGCGCCAGCAGCGCCGGGACAGCGAGACAAGAGACCCAGTACTTC
D: TRBD2; size: .; J: TRBJ2-1; V: TRBV7-9; CDR3: CASSLLASGEQFF; DNA: TGTGCCAGCAGCCTCCTAGCTAGCGGAGAGCAGTTCTTC
D: .; size: .; J: TRBJ2-7; V: TRBV7-9; CDR3: CASSPTAREQYF; DNA: TGTGCCAGCAGCCCCACGGCCCGCGAGCAGTACTTC
D: TRBD2; size: once; J: TRBJ2-7; V: TRBV5-4; CDR3: CASSWALAGGTYEQYF; DNA: TGTGCCAGCAGCTGGGCCTTAGCGGGAGGGACCTACGAGCAGTACTTC
D: .; size: .; J: TRBJ2-7; V: TRBV27; CDR3: CASSLRDGYEQYF; DNA: TGTGCCAGCAGTTTACGGGACGGCTACGAGCAGTACTTC
D: .; size: .; J: TRBJ1-1; V: TRBV12-5; CDR3: CAPRAGLDMNTEAFF; DNA: TGTGCTCCCCGGGCAGGCCTTGACATGAACACTGAAGCTTTCTTT
D: .; size: .; J: TRBJ2-7; V: TRBV2; CDR3: CASSDGRAYEQYF; DNA: TGTGCCAGCAGTGACGGCCGCGCCTACGAGCAGTACTTC
D: TRBD2; size: .; J: TRBJ2-1; V: TRBV7-2; CDR3: CASSFGREGQFF; DNA: TGTGCCAGCAGCTTTGGGAGGGAAGGGCAGTTCTTC
D: .; size: once; J: TRBJ2-3; V: TRBV21-1; CDR3: CASSKVGRLAGSNDTQYF; DNA: TGTGCCAGCAGCAAAGTTGGAAGGCTAGCGGGCTCTAACGATACGCAGTATTTT
D: .; size: .; J: TRBJ2-6; V: TRBV28; CDR3: CASSSTGRFTRANVLTF; DNA: TGTGCCAGCAGTTCGACAGGAAGATTTACTCGGGCCAACGTCCTGACTTTC
D: .; size: .; J: TRBJ2-3; V: TRBV19; CDR3: CASSIWGEETSTDTQYF; DNA: TGTGCCAGTAGTATTTGGGGAGAGGAGACAAGCACAGATACGCAGTATTTT
D: .; size: .; J: TRBJ2-5; V: TRBV19; CDR3: CASSVRDWETQYF; DNA: TGTGCCAGTAGTGTCCGGGATTGGGAGACCCAGTACTTC
D: TRBD2; size: .; J: TRBJ2-7; V: TRBV27; CDR3: CASSIQLAGELHEQYF; DNA: TGTGCCAGCAGTATACAACTAGCGGGAGAACTCCACGAGCAGTACTTC
D: .; size: .; J: TRBJ2-7; V: TRBV30; CDR3: CAWNPGSAEQYF; DNA: TGTGCCTGGAACCCCGGGAGTGCCGAGCAGTACTTC
D: TRBD1; size: .; J: TRBJ1-1; V: TRBV19; CDR3: CASSPGGRGLLAFF; DNA: TGTGCCAGTAGCCCAGGGGGCAGGGGGCTTCTAGCTTTCTTT
D: .; size: .; J: TRBJ1-1; V: TRBV23-1; CDR3: CASSHPDSASQAFF; DNA: TGCGCCAGCAGTCACCCGGACAGCGCGAGCCAAGCTTTCTTT
D: .; size: .; J: TRBJ2-7; V: TRBV6-1; CDR3: CASSQGPFSYEQYF; DNA: TGTGCCAGCAGTCAGGGACCCTTCTCCTACGAGCAGTACTTC
D: .; size: .; J: TRBJ1-3; V: TRBV14; CDR3: CASREGAVGNTIYF; DNA: TGTGCCAGCAGGGAGGGAGCGGTTGGAAACACCATATATTTT